The 25 T cell receptor beta chains below all came from one sample that was sequenced in a study of blood T cell repertoires in COVID-19. Sequenced by immunoSEQ multiplex PCR; TCRdb stores in-frame clones only, minus some. The data hold hundreds of thousands of clones, with 70% to 90% observed a single time. The sequenced material came from peripheral blood. These receptors came from a man aged 70 or older with acute or convalescent COVID-19.

The chain couples TRBV2 to TRBJ1-2; TRBD1 matches 9 bases. Germline lookup yields CDR1 SNHLY and CDR2 FYNNEI. CDR3 length: 13 amino acids. Losses at the gene ends were 6 bases for V and 11 bases for J; bases not matched to a gene: 10. In DNA form, the CDR3 reads TGTGCCAGCAGCGGATCCGGGACAGGGCTGTACACCTTC. It is translated as CASSGSGTGLYTF.

The chain carries TRBV28 and TRBJ1-6; TRBD1 agrees at 9 bases. V shed 6 bases and J 6 bases; nucleotides not matched to a gene: 9. The germline V gene encodes CDR1 MDHEN and CDR2 SYDVKM. There are 16 residues in the CDR3. DNA for the CDR3: TGTGCCAGCAGAAGGGACAGGGTGGGTAGTAATTCACCCCTCCACTTT. This gives the protein CASRRDRVGSNSPLHF. Looking up the rest from reference TRBV28 and TRBJ1-6 gives the full variable domain: DVKVTQSSRYLVKRTGEKVFLECVQDMDHENMFWYRQDPGLGLRLIYFSYDVKMKEKGDIPEGYSVSREKKERFSLILESASTNQTSMYLCASRRDRVGSNSPLHFGNGTRLTVT.

The rearrangement uses TRBV9 and TRBJ1-2; 9 positions match TRBD1. Unmatched junction bases numbered 2, after V lost 4 bases and J lost 1 base. CDR3 length equals 14 residues. Germline V gene data show CDR1 as SGDLS and CDR2 as YYNGEE. In DNA form, the CDR3 reads TGTGCCAGCAGCCGGGGACAGGGTAACTATGGCTACACCTTC. This codes for CASSRGQGNYGYTF.

The chain links TRBV24-1 to TRBJ1-3; maybe TRBD1 (6 bases). Trimming shortened V by 3 bases and J by 0 bases, and 23 bases separated the two germline ends. The CDR3 consists of 20 residues. The germline V gene encodes CDR1 KGHDR and CDR2 SFDVKD. CDR3 region: CATSDLYQGRTVSSGNTIYF. CDR3 DNA: TGTGCCACCAGTGATCTATATCAGGGACGGACAGTTTCCTCTGGAAACACCATATATTTT.

On this clone: The sample contains more than one DNA sequence encoding this CDR3. V usage is TRBV24-1 and J usage is TRBJ1-4, with D perhaps TRBD1 (5 bases). Germline V gene sequence: CDR1 KGHDR, CDR2 SFDVKD. The CDR3 runs 15 residues. Trimming removed 4 bases from V and 7 bases from J, with 15 bases in between. The CDR3 coding sequence is TGTGCCACCAGTGACCCAAGGCAGGGAGGTGAAAAACTGTTTTTT. Translation: CATSDPRQGGEKLFF.

This clone was detected only a few times. This chain links TRBV14 with TRBJ2-3; 7 bases are a match to TRBD2. The V and J ends lost 6 bases and 4 bases, in that order; junction bases with no gene match: 4. The V gene's germline CDR1 is SGHDN and CDR2 FVKESK. CDR3 length: 13 residues. This chain's CDR3 is CASRTSYADTQYF. In DNA form, the CDR3 reads TGTGCCAGCAGGACTAGCTATGCAGATACGCAGTATTTT.

This chain joins TRBV19 and TRBJ1-6, with D maybe TRBD1 (5 bases). The CDR3 is 17 residues long. The germline gives CDR1 LNHDA, CDR2 SQIVND (reference sequence). V was shortened by 7 bases and J by 0 bases, with 16 bases between the two germline ends. The CDR3 protein is CASKVGGASSYNSPLHF. DNA of the CDR3: TGTGCCAGTAAGGTTGGCGGGGCCAGCTCCTATAATTCACCCCTCCACTTT.

This sequence joins TRBV4-2 and TRBJ2-3, with 12 bases lining up with TRBD2. Trimming cost V 2 bases and J 6 bases; bases outside gene matches: 3. Per the germline V gene, CDR1 is LGHNA and CDR2 is YNFKEQ. CDR3 length equals 15 residues. The CDR3 nucleotides are TGTGCCAGCAGCCAACCTAGCGGGGGGGCGGATACGCAGTATTTT. Translation gives CASSQPSGGADTQYF.

V gene TRBV7-8 combines with J gene TRBJ2-7; 13 nucleotides align to TRBD2. The V gene's germline CDR1 is SGHVS and CDR2 FQNEAQ. V was pared by 2 bases and J by 4 bases, with 14 bases of the junction left unmatched. CDR3 length: 19 residues. CDR3 sequence: CASSLIQSGGLAGSYEQYF. CDR3 nucleotides: TGTGCCAGCAGCTTAATTCAATCGGGGGGACTAGCGGGGTCGTACGAGCAGTACTTC.

This clone was recorded once. The chain uses TRBV7-9 and TRBJ1-4, with TRBD1 matching over 7 bases. This CDR3 spans 14 amino acids. CDR1 and CDR2 (germline): SEHNR, FQNEAQ (reference sequence). V lost 0 bases to trimming and J lost 7 bases; unmatched junction nucleotides: 2. CDR3 protein: CASSLAGQAEKLFF. CDR3 bases: TGTGCCAGCAGCTTAGCCGGACAGGCTGAAAAACTGTTTTTT.

The genes are TRBV7-2 and TRBJ2-1; 7 bases are shared with TRBD2. Per the germline V gene, CDR1 is SGHTA and CDR2 is FQGNSA. V lost 8 bases to trimming and J lost 7 bases; unmatched junction nucleotides: 17. There are 16 residues in the CDR3. The CDR3 protein is CASLQWGVREGNEQFF. DNA of the CDR3: TGTGCCAGCCTACAGTGGGGTGTGAGGGAGGGAAATGAGCAGTTCTTC.

The chain uses TRBV11-3 and TRBJ2-5; 9 bases map to TRBD1. CDR1 is SGHNT and CDR2 is YENEEA in the germline V gene. V was pared by 5 bases and J by 4 bases, with 2 bases of the junction left unmatched. This CDR3 region has 13 residues. The CDR3 DNA is TGTGCCAGCAGCCCGGACAGGGGAGAGACCCAGTACTTC. Its translation: CASSPDRGETQYF.

The V gene is TRBV9, the J gene TRBJ1-1; D perhaps matches TRBD1 (5 bases). The germline CDR1 and CDR2 sequences are SGDLS and YYNGEE. The CDR3 loop spans 14 amino acids. V lost 0 bases and J 5 bases, leaving 11 bases between the germline ends. CDR3 bases: TGTGCCAGCAGCGTAGCCATTACAGGAACTGAAGCTTTCTTT. It is translated as CASSVAITGTEAFF.

The chain links TRBV29-1 to TRBJ1-2, with 12 bases that match TRBD1. Trimming cost V 6 bases and J 7 bases; bases outside gene matches: 6. CDR3 length: 13 amino acids. Germline CDR1 is SQVTM and CDR2 is ANQGSEA. The CDR3 DNA follows: TGCAGCGTGGGACAGGGGGCGATCGGTGGCTACACCTTC. This gives the protein CSVGQGAIGGYTF.

The rearrangement uses TRBV5-5 and TRBJ2-7; unclear D gene. Germline V gene lookup returns CDR1 SGHKS and CDR2 YYEKEE (reference sequence). Trimming removed 0 bases at V and 3 bases at J, with 10 bases between. The CDR3 extends over 14 amino acids. This CDR3 reads CASSLVPSRYEQYF. In DNA, the CDR3 is TGTGCCAGCAGCTTGGTTCCGTCCCGCTACGAGCAGTACTTC.

The J gene is TRBJ1-2, the V gene TRBV28; 10 bases line up with TRBD1. The V gene's germline CDR1 is MDHEN and CDR2 SYDVKM. The CDR3 extends over 14 amino acids. V trimming: 5 bases; J trimming: 3 bases; junction bases outside the gene matches: 3. CDR3 coding DNA: TGTGCCAGCAGTAGGGACAGGGGCGACTATGGCTACACCTTC. Amino acid sequence: CASSRDRGDYGYTF.

This chain uses TRBV4-2 with TRBJ2-2; 8 bases map to TRBD1. With 3 bases clipped from V and 0 bases from J, the junction kept 3 bases outside the gene matches. CDR1 LGHNA and CDR2 YNFKEQ come from the germline V gene. The CDR3 extends over 16 amino acids. The CDR3 sequence: CASSQGQEPNTGELFF. Written as DNA, the CDR3 is TGTGCCAGCAGCCAGGGACAGGAGCCGAACACCGGGGAGCTGTTTTTT.

The rearrangement joins TRBV19 to TRBJ2-3; TRBD2 agrees at 10 bases. The CDR3 extends over 18 amino acids. The germline gives CDR1 LNHDA, CDR2 SQIVND (reference sequence). V was clipped by 1 base and J by 2 bases; unmatched bases: 9. The CDR3, as DNA: TGTGCCAGTAGTATAGGCCCGACTAGCGGGCGCCTCACAGATACGCAGTATTTT. Translation gives CASSIGPTSGRLTDTQYF.

This chain connects TRBV5-5 to TRBJ2-1, with D possibly matching TRBD2 (6 bases). Germline CDR1 reads SGHKS; CDR2 reads YYEKEE (reference sequence). Trimming removed 4 bases from V and 6 bases from J, with 20 bases in between. CDR3 length: 16 residues. The CDR3 nucleotides read TGTGCCAGCAGCCCGGCGGCCACTAGCAATCCCAATGAGCAGTTCTTC. Amino acid sequence: CASSPAATSNPNEQFF.

The rearrangement uses TRBV3-1 (or the pseudogene TRBV3-2) and TRBJ2-2; 7 nucleotides line up with TRBD2. The CDR3 length is 17 residues. The ends lost 0 bases at V and 4 bases at J; junction bases unmatched: 8. Germline CDR1 LGHDT, CDR2 YNNKEL (reference sequence). In DNA form, the CDR3 reads TGTGCCAGCAGCCAAGAAGGGCTAGCGGTTGTCACCGGGGAGCTGTTTTTT. Protein sequence: CASSQEGLAVVTGELFF.

The count of this clone is one. The chain joins TRBV4-1 to TRBJ1-4; D unclear. The CDR3 contains 15 residues. Germline lookup yields CDR1 MGHRA and CDR2 YSYEKL. Between the trimmed V and J ends, which lost 0 bases and 7 bases, there was a span of 12 bases. The DNA for the CDR3 is TGCGCCAGCAGCCAAGATGGGCAGGCGGGTGAAAAACTGTTTTTT. This encodes CASSQDGQAGEKLFF.

This clone was picked up one time. This chain uses TRBV7-2 with TRBJ2-3, with 10 bases identical to TRBD2. J gave up 4 bases and V 1 base, and 5 bases lay outside the gene matches. This CDR3 contains 16 residues. In germline, CDR1 is SGHTA, CDR2 FQGNSA. CDR3 nucleotides: TGTGCCAGCAGCTTAGGGAGCGGGAGGGTCCCAGATACGCAGTATTTT. Encoded protein: CASSLGSGRVPDTQYF.

This clone was counted a single time. The rearrangement uses TRBV16 and TRBJ2-2; the match to TRBD1 covers 7 bases. The germline CDR1 and CDR2 sequences are KGHSY and FQNENV. The CDR3 spans 22 residues. Trimming at V came to 1 base and at J to 0 bases, leaving 20 bases not matched to a gene. The CDR3 region has the DNA TGTGCCAGCAGCCAATTGTTTGGTCGCTCGGACAGGCATAGTACGAACACCGGGGAGCTGTTTTTT. As protein: CASSQLFGRSDRHSTNTGELFF.

This clone was seen a few times. The chain employs TRBV7-2 and TRBJ2-2; TRBD2 might be the D (5 bases). Germline V gives CDR1 SGHTA, CDR2 FQGNSA. V was pared by 1 base and J by 4 bases, with 10 bases between. CDR3 size: 15 residues. CDR3 nucleotide sequence: TGTGCCAGCAGCTTAGTGTTGAGCGGCACCGGGGAGCTGTTTTTT. Translating gives CASSLVLSGTGELFF. The full variable domain, with the rest looked up from reference TRBV7-2 and TRBJ2-2, is GAGVSQSPSNKVTEKGKDVELRCDPISGHTALYWYRQSLGQGLEFLIYFQGNSAPDKSGLPSDRFSAERTGGSVSTLTIQRTQQEDSAVYLCASSLVLSGTGELFFGEGSRLTVL.

V usage is TRBV7-6 and J usage is TRBJ2-2, with unresolved D. V dropped 6 bases and J dropped 0 bases, with 11 bases sitting between them. The CDR3 runs to 15 residues. The germline V gene has CDR1 SGHVS and CDR2 FNYEAQ. This chain's CDR3 is CASSLGVPNTGELFF. Written as DNA, the CDR3 is TGTGCCAGCAGTCTCGGAGTCCCGAACACCGGGGAGCTGTTTTTT.